This note documents a single TCR beta chain sequence. Method: immunoSEQ multiplex PCR; TCRdb's copy keeps in-frame clones and lacks some. The sample records some 42,000 clones, about 87% being singletons. The data are from a study of OX40 agonist ivuxolimab in advanced cancers. This CDR3 spans 15 amino acids. V dropped 4 bases and J dropped 5; count of bases not matched to a gene: 10. Per the germline V gene, CDR1 is SGHRS and CDR2 is YFSETQ. The material sequenced was CD4+ or CD8+ T cells sorted from blood, taken in a trial of the OX40 agonist ivuxolimab. The gene calls are TRBV5-1 and TRBJ2-5, with 8 positions matching TRBD1. The origin of this receptor is an adult with an advanced solid tumor such as melanoma, head and neck, liver or kidney cancer. This chain's CDR3 is CASSDGQGTIETQYF. The CDR3 region has the DNA TGCGCCAGCAGCGATGGACAGGGAACGATTGAGACCCAGTACTTC.